Given below is one T cell receptor (beta chain) in context. Its antigen is not known. The sample comes from a study of T cell responses to AZD1222 COVID-19 vaccine. Study information: Pooled samples include second doses given at about 4 or 12 weeks.

Findings and caveats of the study: Donors were mostly white British, more females; clonal diversity possibly underestimated. Repertoire sampling occurred only after the peak T cell response. Across the whole spike, CD4 TCRs peaked at regions 160-218 and 743-854.

TCRdb's copy holds only in-frame clones and misses some; the assay was immunoSEQ multiplex PCR. The sample carries tens of thousands of clones, 75% to 90% recorded once. The CDR3 runs to 14 residues. Between the trimmed V and J ends, which lost 7 bases and 0 bases, there was a span of 10 bases. The germline V gene encodes CDR1 SGHAT and CDR2 FQNNGV. Sequencing used peripheral blood, obtained on day 0 of AZD1222 vaccination. V gene TRBV11-2 combines with J gene TRBJ2-4, with no clear D. The TCR was taken from an adult in good health. The CDR3 reads CASTAPGAKNIQYF. For the CDR3, the DNA is TGTGCCAGCACCGCCCCGGGAGCCAAAAACATTCAGTACTTC.